Below, 27 T cell receptor beta chains from the same sample are listed, as sequenced in a study of blood T cells in healthy people across ages (dated by TCRdb to between 2014 and 2017). The protocol used for the library was 5' RACE. The sequencing machine was an Illumina HiSeq 2500. A second roughly 6 to 11 cycle PCR used a sample-barcoded 5' primer and a J-beta primer mix. In-frame beta chains were kept once TCRdb had trimmed the public reads at Q25 with fastp and called clones with MiXCR. Rows with one shared CDR3 protein collapse into an entry with the most common genes and DNA. This sample holds nearly 800,000 distinct CDR3 sequences; about 56% were observed only once. The ten largest clones add up to roughly 25% of the sample. Sequencing used blood. These TCRs come from a man aged 35-49 years in good health.

Here the CDR3 DNA reads TGTGCCAGCACCAACTCGGGGGCTAGCGGGATCATAAACCCTCGTCCGTTCTTC. Amino acid sequence: CASTNSGASGIINPRPFF. The chain combines TRBV12-3 or TRBV12-4 with TRBJ2-1, with 9 bases matching TRBD2. This CDR3 has 18 amino acids. Unmatched junction bases numbered 28, after V lost 7 bases and J lost 15 bases.

The CDR3 bases are TGTGCCAGCAGCGCAGGGGGGAGGGATACGCAGTATTTT. This translates into CASSAGGRDTQYF. This chain joins TRBV7-2 and TRBJ2-3, with D tentatively TRBD1 (7 bases). Trimming removed 5 bases at V and 6 bases at J, with 12 bases between. The CDR3 sequence is 13 residues long. Germline V gene data show CDR1 as SGHTA and CDR2 as FQGNSA.

The rearrangement uses TRBV5-6 and TRBJ2-7; no firm D call. The CDR3 runs 12 residues. Trimming removed 2 bases from V and 3 bases from J, with 6 bases in between. In germline, CDR1 is SGHDT, CDR2 YYEEEE. The CDR3 sequence: CASSFPNYEQYF. As DNA, the CDR3 is TGTGCCAGCAGCTTTCCCAACTACGAGCAGTACTTC.

The rearrangement links TRBV2 to TRBJ2-1; D may be TRBD2 (6 bases). The CDR3 is 16 amino acids. Per the germline V gene, CDR1 is SNHLY and CDR2 is FYNNEI. The V gene lost 4 bases and the J gene lost 7 bases, with 20 bases spanning the gap. CDR3: CASSVEGGMNLNEQFF. The CDR3 DNA sequence: TGTGCCAGCAGTGTAGAAGGCGGGATGAATTTGAATGAGCAGTTCTTC.

This clonotype was counted at least ten times. J is TRBJ2-7 and V is TRBV4-1, with 10 bases that match TRBD2. The V and J ends lost 4 bases and 2 bases, in that order; junction bases with no gene match: 5. In germline, CDR1 is MGHRA, CDR2 YSYEKL. This CDR3 contains 15 residues. The CDR3: CASSPGLAVPYEQYF. In DNA, the CDR3 is TGCGCCAGCAGCCCCGGACTAGCGGTCCCCTACGAGCAGTACTTC.

The chain employs TRBV7-2 and TRBJ2-5; 9 bases are shared with TRBD1. After removal of 4 bases from V and 5 bases from J, the junction contained 2 bases not matched to a gene. The germline CDR1 and CDR2 sequences are SGHTA and FQGNSA. The CDR3 extends over 13 amino acids. The CDR3: CASSWDRAETQYF. CDR3 nucleotides: TGTGCCAGCAGCTGGGACAGGGCGGAGACCCAGTACTTC.

The chain carries TRBV29-1 and TRBJ2-5; 8 bases match TRBD1. Germline CDR1 is SQVTM and CDR2 is ANQGSEA. V trimming: 6 bases; J trimming: 2 bases; junction bases outside the gene matches: 5. This CDR3 region has 13 residues. The CDR3 is CSVNGQGQETQYF. CDR3 sequence (DNA): TGCAGCGTGAATGGACAGGGACAAGAGACCCAGTACTTC.

This clonotype was counted between two and nine times. In DNA, the CDR3 is TGTGCCAGCAGCTTTGGGCGTAGCGGGGGTTCTTACAATGAGCAGTTCTTC. It yields the protein CASSFGRSGGSYNEQFF. V and J are TRBV7-3 and TRBJ2-1, with 9 bases fitting TRBD2. V lost 3 bases to trimming and J lost 4 bases; unmatched junction nucleotides: 10. From germline, CDR1 is SGHTA and CDR2 FQGTGA. The CDR3 contains 17 residues.

V gene TRBV6-1 combines with J gene TRBJ1-1, with D perhaps TRBD1 (6 bases). Trimming cost V 5 bases and J 0 bases, with 19 bases left between them. This CDR3 spans 17 amino acids. Germline CDR1 reads MNHNS; CDR2 reads SASEGT. Written as DNA, the CDR3 is TGTGCCAGCAGTAAACAACCCAGGGGTGGGTTGAACACTGAAGCTTTCTTT. Protein sequence: CASSKQPRGGLNTEAFF.

In its sample, this clonotype was seen a few times. The CDR3 is CASSAWGVASDIQYF. DNA for the CDR3: TGTGCCAGCAGTGCTTGGGGGGTAGCGAGTGACATTCAGTACTTC. The genes are TRBV6-1 and TRBJ2-4; possible D gene TRBD2, 6 bases. The CDR3 totals 15 residues. Germline V CDR1 and CDR2: MNHNS, SASEGT. Trimming shortened V by 4 bases and J by 8 bases, and 18 bases separated the two germline ends.

The V and J genes are TRBV7-9 and TRBJ2-5; D is perhaps TRBD1 or TRBD2 (5 bases each). CDR3 size: 16 residues. The V gene's germline CDR1 is SEHNR and CDR2 FQNEAQ (reference sequence). The ends were cut back, 1 base at V and 2 bases at J, with 14 bases in the middle. The CDR3 loop reads CASSLVSVGPQETQYF. The CDR3 DNA follows: TGTGCCAGCAGCTTAGTGTCGGTGGGACCACAAGAGACCCAGTACTTC.

The J gene is TRBJ1-2, the V gene TRBV9; D not certain. Trimming took 0 bases from V and 3 from J, leaving 6 bases between them. Germline CDR1 reads SGDLS; CDR2 reads YYNGEE. The CDR3 is 13 amino acids. The DNA of the CDR3 is TGTGCCAGCAGCGTAGCGGCAGACTATGGCTACACCTTC. This codes for CASSVAADYGYTF.

This clonotype was counted only a few times. V and J are TRBV20-1 and TRBJ1-5; 9 bases are a match to TRBD1. The germline V gene encodes CDR1 DFQATT and CDR2 SNEGSKA (reference sequence). The CDR3 runs 15 residues. The junction had 11 bases not matched to a gene; V was cut back by 5 bases and J by 6 bases. This CDR3 is CSAPSDRGVSQPQHF. The CDR3, as DNA: TGCAGTGCTCCGTCGGACAGGGGAGTTAGTCAGCCCCAGCATTTT.

This clonotype came up a few times. The chain uses TRBV7-7 and TRBJ2-7, with 8 positions matching TRBD2. The V segment lost 3 bases and the J segment 3 bases; nucleotides outside the gene matches: 10. CDR3 length: 16 residues. Germline CDR1 reads SSHAT; CDR2 reads FNYEAQ (reference sequence). The CDR3 sequence is CASSFSPAGGYYEQYF. CDR3 sequence (DNA): TGTGCCAGCAGCTTCTCCCCCGCGGGAGGCTACTACGAGCAGTACTTC.

This clonotype occurred a few times. V gene TRBV10-3 combines with J gene TRBJ1-5; unclear D gene. CDR1 is ENHRY, CDR2 SYGVKD, per germline. CDR3 length equals 14 residues. V was cut by 0 bases and J by 3 bases, with 6 bases left in between. Here the CDR3 DNA reads TGTGCCATCAGTGAGTCTTTCCTCAATCAGCCCCAGCATTTT. This sequence encodes CAISESFLNQPQHF.

The chain uses TRBV4-1 and TRBJ1-2, with 11 bases that match TRBD1. The CDR3 totals 15 residues. Germline CDR1 MGHRA, CDR2 YSYEKL. V shed 0 bases and J 8 bases; nucleotides not matched to a gene: 5. The CDR3 sequence is CASSQEGQGDPGYTF. The CDR3 DNA reads TGCGCCAGCAGCCAAGAGGGACAGGGGGATCCAGGCTACACCTTC.

The gene calls are TRBV5-1 and TRBJ2-1; tentatively, D is TRBD1 (6 bases). The CDR3 loop spans 13 amino acids. V lost 7 bases and J 7 bases, leaving 15 bases between the germline ends. CDR1 SGHRS and CDR2 YFSETQ come from the germline V gene. CDR3 nucleotides: TGCGCCAGCCAGGGGCCTTTCGGAAATGAGCAGTTCTTC. Amino acids: CASQGPFGNEQFF.

This clonotype was picked up one time. V and J are TRBV27 and TRBJ1-5; 12 nucleotides align to TRBD1. The CDR3 is made up of 17 amino acids. Germline lookup yields CDR1 MNHEY and CDR2 SMNVEV (reference sequence). Trimming removed 5 bases from V and 2 bases from J; junction bases left unmatched: 7. CDR3 DNA sequence: TGTGCCAGCAGTCGCTTGGGACAGGGGGCGGGCAATCAGCCCCAGCATTTT. Protein sequence: CASSRLGQGAGNQPQHF.

The chain carries TRBV6-5 and TRBJ1-5, with 9 positions matching TRBD1. Germline-derived CDR1 and CDR2 are MNHEY and SVGAGI. Trimming at V came to 6 bases and at J to 3 bases, leaving 3 bases not matched to a gene. The CDR3 covers 14 residues. CDR3 in amino acids: CASSRTGVNQPQHF. The CDR3 coding sequence is TGTGCCAGCAGCCGGACAGGGGTCAATCAGCCCCAGCATTTT.

The chain links TRBV27 to TRBJ2-4; D gene uncertain. Trimming took off 4 bases at V and 8 bases at J, with 12 bases between the two ends. CDR1 and CDR2 (germline): MNHEY, SMNVEV (reference sequence). The CDR3 consists of 13 residues. DNA for the CDR3: TGTGCCAGCAGTTCCTATATCCAGGACATTCAGTACTTC. This gives the protein CASSSYIQDIQYF.

This clonotype was detected only once. This rearrangement joins TRBV12-3 or TRBV12-4 to TRBJ2-5; weak D call: TRBD1 (5 bases). The J call is doubtful: the DNA matches TRBJ2-7 better. This CDR3 comprises 13 residues. Here the CDR3 reads CASRYQGFGEQYF. DNA for the CDR3: TGTGCCAGCCGGTATCAGGGTTTCGGCGAGCAGTACTTC.

This clonotype was counted once. This chain links TRBV28 with TRBJ1-2; D ambiguous. The germline V gene has CDR1 MDHEN and CDR2 SYDVKM. This CDR3 is built from 14 residues. Trimming stripped 5 bases from V and 5 bases from J, with 15 bases between. The DNA of the CDR3 is TGTGCCAGCAGTGTAAGTCTGGGTTTATATGGCTACACCTTC. Protein sequence: CASSVSLGLYGYTF.

The chain links TRBV6-1 to TRBJ1-5, with 8 bases fitting TRBD1. Trimming removed 7 bases from V and 6 bases from J; junction bases left unmatched: 11. CDR1 is MNHNS and CDR2 is SASEGT in the germline V gene. CDR3 size: 15 residues. CDR3 sequence (DNA): TGTGCCAGCACGGGAGAGACAGGGGCGCGTCAGCCCCAGCATTTT. It translates to CASTGETGARQPQHF.

In this sample, this clonotype turned up many times. The chain links TRBV7-2 to TRBJ1-2; D may be TRBD1 (6 bases). Per the germline V gene, CDR1 is SGHTA and CDR2 is FQGNSA. Trimming cost V 7 bases and J 6 bases, with 21 bases left between them. This CDR3 has 15 amino acids. For the CDR3, the DNA is TGTGCCAGCAACCCTTGGATGGGGGGCGGAGATGGCTACACCTTC. Amino acid sequence: CASNPWMGGGDGYTF.

The chain employs TRBV7-2 and TRBJ2-3; D perhaps matches TRBD2 (5 bases). CDR3 size: 15 residues. Germline V gives CDR1 SGHTA, CDR2 FQGNSA. V lost 2 bases and J 10 bases, leaving 19 bases between the germline ends. The CDR3 protein is CASSLTGLVGAAQYF. The CDR3 nucleotides read TGTGCCAGCAGCTTAACGGGCTTAGTGGGAGCCGCGCAGTATTTT.

This clonotype was seen many times. This chain links TRBV29-1 with TRBJ2-6; D perhaps matches TRBD1 (6 bases). Germline-derived CDR1 and CDR2 are SQVTM and ANQGSEA. The CDR3 consists of 15 residues. V gave up 3 bases and J gave up 4 bases, with 13 bases separating them. This CDR3 is CSVDPTGTGANVLTF. The DNA for the CDR3 is TGCAGCGTTGACCCCACAGGGACCGGGGCCAACGTCCTGACTTTC.

The chain recombines TRBV7-3 with TRBJ2-3; 7 bases match TRBD1. This CDR3 has 16 residues. CDR1 is SGHTA and CDR2 is FQGTGA in the germline V gene. V was clipped by 6 bases and J by 7 bases; unmatched bases: 16. This CDR3 is CASRSDRDSKTYTQYF. The DNA for the CDR3 is TGTGCCAGCAGATCAGACCGGGACAGTAAGACGTATACGCAGTATTTT.